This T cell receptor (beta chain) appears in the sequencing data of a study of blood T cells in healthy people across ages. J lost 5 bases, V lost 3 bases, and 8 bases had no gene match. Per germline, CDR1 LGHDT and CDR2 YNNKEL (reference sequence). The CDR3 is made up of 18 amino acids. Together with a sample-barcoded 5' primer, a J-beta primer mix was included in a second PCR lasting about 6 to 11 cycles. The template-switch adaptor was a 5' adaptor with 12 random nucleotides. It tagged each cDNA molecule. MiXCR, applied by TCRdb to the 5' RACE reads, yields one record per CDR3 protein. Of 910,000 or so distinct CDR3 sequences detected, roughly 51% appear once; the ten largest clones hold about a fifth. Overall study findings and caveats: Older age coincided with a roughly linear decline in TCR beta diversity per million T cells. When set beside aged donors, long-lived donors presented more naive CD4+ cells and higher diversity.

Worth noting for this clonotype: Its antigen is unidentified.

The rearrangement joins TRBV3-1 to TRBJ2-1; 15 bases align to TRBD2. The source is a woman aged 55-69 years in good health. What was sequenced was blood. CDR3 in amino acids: CASSQRRGLAGGNNEQFF. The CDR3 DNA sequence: TGTGCCAGCAGCCAGCGTAGGGGACTAGCGGGAGGCAACAATGAGCAGTTCTTC.